The 7 T cell receptor beta chains below were found in one sample sequenced in a study of T-cell reconstitution after alpha-beta-depleted transplantation in children. Unique molecular identifiers were incorporated into the prepared TCRbeta library. TCRdb analysed the PCR reads with MiXCR anew, one entry per CDR3 protein. This table holds about 600,000 distinct CDR3 sequences, 23% found once. Material: PBMCs, mostly from graft donor cells, obtained 360 days after TCRalphabeta/CD19-depleted stem cell transplant. Every receptor here comes from a boy less than two years old who had a stem cell transplant for acute myeloid leukemia, so the T cells may come from the graft donor.

This clonotype was detected many times. The J gene is TRBJ2-7, the V gene TRBV7-2; the match to TRBD2 covers 12 bases. CDR3 size: 15 residues. Germline V gives CDR1 SGHTA, CDR2 FQGNSA. J gave up 4 bases and V 3 bases, and 4 bases lay outside the gene matches. CDR3 in amino acids: CASSLGTSGLYEQYF. The CDR3 region has the DNA TGTGCCAGCAGCTTGGGGACTAGCGGGTTATACGAGCAGTACTTC. Looking up the rest from reference TRBV7-2 and TRBJ2-7 gives the full variable domain: GAGVSQSPSNKVTEKGKDVELRCDPISGHTALYWYRQSLGQGLEFLIYFQGNSAPDKSGLPSDRFSAERTGGSVSTLTIQRTQQEDSAVYLCASSLGTSGLYEQYFGPGTRLTVT.

This clonotype was seen repeatedly, ten times or more. The chain joins TRBV12-3 or TRBV12-4 to TRBJ2-1, with D uncertain. There are 16 residues in the CDR3. V was trimmed by 5 bases and J by 0 bases, leaving 14 bases between them. The CDR3 bases are TGTGCCAGCAGTCTAGAGACATACCTCTCCTACAATGAGCAGTTCTTC. This sequence encodes CASSLETYLSYNEQFF.

This clonotype was detected only a few times. The gene calls are TRBV21-1 and TRBJ2-7; the table's D gene call, TRBD1, was not cross checked with the DNA. TRBV21-1 is a pseudogene locus. This CDR3 is built from 11 residues. As DNA, the CDR3 is TGTGCCAGCAGGGGGGTCTACGAGCAGTACTTC. The encoded protein is CASRGVYEQYF.

There are many counts of this clonotype. The genes are TRBV20-1 and TRBJ2-1, with 8 positions matching TRBD1. Germline V gene lookup returns CDR1 DFQATT and CDR2 SNEGSKA (reference sequence). The ends lost 2 bases at V and 2 bases at J; junction bases unmatched: 2. This CDR3 has 14 amino acids. As DNA, the CDR3 is TGCAGTGCTAGATGGGACAGGACCTACAATGAGCAGTTCTTC. Protein: CSARWDRTYNEQFF.

The CDR3 region is CASSLGVGPTYEQYF. As DNA, the CDR3 is TGCGCCAGCAGCTTGGGTGTTGGACCTACCTACGAGCAGTACTTC. This rearrangement joins TRBV5-1 to TRBJ2-7; D unresolved. The CDR3 totals 15 residues. Germline-derived CDR1 and CDR2 are SGHRS and YFSETQ. V was shortened by 0 bases and J by 2 bases, with 12 bases between the two germline ends.

This rearrangement joins TRBV28 to TRBJ1-5; 11 positions agree with TRBD1. V lost 5 bases to trimming and J lost 4 bases; unmatched junction nucleotides: 7. The V gene's germline CDR1 is MDHEN and CDR2 SYDVKM. The CDR3 runs to 16 residues. In DNA form, the CDR3 reads TGTGCCAGCAGTCTCACCCGGGACAGGGGGAATCAGCCCCAGCATTTT. This sequence encodes CASSLTRDRGNQPQHF. The entire variable domain, with the rest obtained from reference TRBV28 and TRBJ1-5, is as follows: DVKVTQSSRYLVKRTGEKVFLECVQDMDHENMFWYRQDPGLGLRLIYFSYDVKMKEKGDIPEGYSVSREKKERFSLILESASTNQTSMYLCASSLTRDRGNQPQHFGDGTRLSIL.

This clonotype has just a few counts. J is TRBJ2-7 and V is TRBV6-1, with no clear D. V gave up 4 bases and J gave up 2 bases, with 12 bases separating them. The length of the CDR3 is 14 residues. Germline V gene data show CDR1 as MNHNS and CDR2 as SASEGT. The CDR3 spells CASSARIPPYEQYV. For the CDR3, the DNA is TGTGCCAGCAGTGCCCGGATTCCACCCTACGAGCAGTACGTC.